The 29 T cell receptor beta chains below come from one sample, sequenced in a study of T cell responses to AZD1222 COVID-19 vaccine. Clones were sequenced by immunoSEQ multiplex PCR, and TCRdb holds only the in-frame ones, with some missing. The sample holds 150,000 to 200,000 clones, about 92% seen once. Source: peripheral blood, taken 28 days after the second AZD1222 dose. The receptors here all came from an adult who received the AZD1222 COVID-19 vaccine.

This chain joins TRBV2 and TRBJ1-5; tentative D call: TRBD1 (6 bases). Trimming took 2 bases from V and 2 from J, leaving 13 bases between them. The V gene's germline CDR1 is SNHLY and CDR2 FYNNEI. The CDR3 is 16 amino acids. The CDR3 coding sequence is TGTGCCAGCAGTGAAACGGGGGGCAGGGGCAATCAGCCCCAGCATTTT. Its translation is CASSETGGRGNQPQHF. Full variable domain (missing parts from reference TRBV2 and TRBJ1-5): EPEVTQTPSHQVTQMGQEVILRCVPISNHLYFYWYRQILGQKVEFLVSFYNNEISEKSEIFDDQFSVERPDGSNFTLKIRSTKLEDSAMYFCASSETGGRGNQPQHFGDGTRLSIL.

V is TRBV5-5 and J is TRBJ1-1; D ambiguous. V was cut by 6 bases and J by 4 bases, with 10 bases left in between. CDR3 length: 12 amino acids. CDR1 is SGHKS and CDR2 is YYEKEE in the germline V gene (reference sequence). The CDR3 protein is CASTPSITEAFF. The CDR3 region has the DNA TGTGCCAGCACCCCTTCGATCACTGAAGCTTTCTTT.

The chain is built from TRBV3-1 (or the pseudogene TRBV3-2) and TRBJ2-3, with 13 bases that match TRBD2. The CDR3 has 18 amino acids. Trimming cost V 0 bases and J 2 bases; bases outside gene matches: 5. Germline values: CDR1 LGHDT, CDR2 YNNKEL (reference sequence). The CDR3 DNA sequence: TGTGCCAGCAGCCAAGATACGGGGACTAGCGGGGTCACAGATACGCAGTATTTT. It is translated as CASSQDTGTSGVTDTQYF.

V and J are TRBV9 and TRBJ1-2; TRBD1 matches 7 bases. This CDR3 is 14 amino acids long. Germline CDR1 reads SGDLS; CDR2 reads YYNGEE. The V gene end was trimmed by 0 bases and the J gene end by 6 bases; junction bases not matched to a gene: 5. The CDR3 DNA follows: TGTGCCAGCAGCGTAGCCAACAGGGGCGATGGCTACACCTTC. It yields the protein CASSVANRGDGYTF.

This sequence joins TRBV2 and TRBJ2-7; D not resolved. The V end was cut by 5 bases, the J end by 2 bases, with 13 bases between. The V gene's germline CDR1 is SNHLY and CDR2 FYNNEI. This CDR3 has 14 residues. The CDR3 sequence is CASSPGGSPYEQYF. The CDR3 nucleotides are TGTGCCAGCAGTCCTGGCGGCTCTCCCTACGAGCAGTACTTC.

The chain is built from TRBV5-4 and TRBJ2-5; TRBD2 aligns across 7 bases. The CDR3 is made up of 15 amino acids. CDR1 SGHNT and CDR2 YYREEE come from the germline V gene (reference sequence). Trimming took 0 bases from V and 3 from J; bases not matched to a gene: 5. CDR3 loop: CASSLGFAGEETQYF. In nucleotides, the CDR3 is TGTGCCAGCAGCTTGGGGTTTGCGGGGGAAGAGACCCAGTACTTC.

The table lists this clone with a few counts. The rearrangement links TRBV7-9 to TRBJ1-1; 7 nucleotides line up with TRBD1. The V gene's germline CDR1 is SEHNR and CDR2 FQNEAQ (reference sequence). V shed 0 bases, J shed 11 bases, and the junction held 6 bases outside the gene matches. CDR3 length: 13 residues. The CDR3 DNA follows: TGTGCCAGCAGCTTAGCGGAGGGGGCCGTGGCTTTCTTT. Translating gives CASSLAEGAVAFF.

V and J are TRBV11-2 and TRBJ2-5, with a tentative D call TRBD1 (6 bases). The germline V and J ends were trimmed by 1 base and 2 bases, with 11 bases remaining between them. The CDR3 is 15 amino acids. Germline V gene sequence: CDR1 SGHAT, CDR2 FQNNGV. The CDR3 DNA follows: TGTGCCAGCAGCTTAGCCCCACAGGGTCAAGAGACCCAGTACTTC. Amino acid sequence: CASSLAPQGQETQYF.

This clone showed up just once. The rearrangement joins TRBV5-8 to TRBJ2-3; 8 positions agree with TRBD2. The junction had 5 bases not matched to a gene; V was cut back by 0 bases and J by 2 bases. Germline V gene data show CDR1 as SGHTS and CDR2 as YDEGEE. This CDR3 spans 16 amino acids. CDR3 bases: TGTGCCAGCAGCTTGGGGTCGCGGGAGGACACAGATACGCAGTATTTT. This translates into CASSLGSREDTDTQYF.

The gene calls are TRBV7-8 and TRBJ1-2; D unclear. The CDR3 runs to 13 residues. Trimming pared 5 bases from V and 4 bases from J, leaving 11 bases between. The V gene's germline CDR1 is SGHVS and CDR2 FQNEAQ. The CDR3 loop reads CASSLQQLYGYTF. The CDR3 coding sequence is TGTGCCAGCAGCCTACAGCAACTCTATGGCTACACCTTC.

The rearrangement uses TRBV10-3 and TRBJ1-1; perhaps TRBD1 as D (5 bases). From germline, CDR1 is ENHRY and CDR2 SYGVKD. Trimming took 5 bases from V and 1 from J, leaving 11 bases between them. The CDR3 spans 14 residues. The CDR3 is CAISSPGGNTEAFF. In DNA form, the CDR3 reads TGTGCCATCAGTTCGCCCGGGGGGAACACTGAAGCTTTCTTT.

This chain joins TRBV5-5 and TRBJ1-5, with TRBD1 identical over 7 bases. V trimming: 2 bases; J trimming: 5 bases; junction bases outside the gene matches: 1. CDR3 length: 13 residues. Germline V gene data show CDR1 as SGHKS and CDR2 as YYEKEE (reference sequence). The CDR3 bases are TGTGCCAGCAGCTTTCAGGGGGATCAGCCCCAGCATTTT. It translates to CASSFQGDQPQHF.

The rearrangement joins TRBV7-3 to TRBJ2-3; D tentatively reads TRBD1 or TRBD2 (6 bases each). Trimming stripped 2 bases from V and 2 bases from J, with 11 bases between. The length of the CDR3 is 15 residues. Germline V gene lookup returns CDR1 SGHTA and CDR2 FQGTGA. Here the CDR3 reads CASSLYGGNTDTQYF. CDR3 DNA sequence: TGTGCCAGCAGCTTATACGGGGGCAACACAGATACGCAGTATTTT. Full variable domain (missing parts from reference TRBV7-3 and TRBJ2-3): GAGVSQTPSNKVTEKGKYVELRCDPISGHTALYWYRQSLGQGPEFLIYFQGTGAADDSGLPNDRFFAVRPEGSVSTLKIQRTERGDSAVYLCASSLYGGNTDTQYFGPGTRLTVL.

The V call is TRBV11-2, the J call TRBJ2-5; possible D gene TRBD2, 6 bases. This CDR3 is 14 amino acids long. V was cut by 1 base and J by 4 bases, with 10 bases left in between. Germline values: CDR1 SGHAT, CDR2 FQNNGV. The CDR3 here is CASSLVGEVETQYF. Here the CDR3 DNA reads TGTGCCAGCAGCTTAGTTGGGGAGGTAGAGACCCAGTACTTC.

The chain links TRBV6-1 to TRBJ1-2; maybe TRBD1 (6 bases). Germline values: CDR1 MNHNS, CDR2 SASEGT. V dropped 0 bases and J dropped 7 bases, with 15 bases sitting between them. CDR3 length: 15 residues. CDR3: CASSEAPIRGFGYTF. The DNA for the CDR3 is TGTGCCAGCAGTGAAGCACCCATCAGGGGATTTGGCTACACCTTC.

The V gene is TRBV4-1, the J gene TRBJ1-6; weak D call: TRBD1 (6 bases). Germline V lookup: CDR1 MGHRA, CDR2 YSYEKL. V was cut by 1 base and J by 8 bases, with 12 bases left in between. The CDR3 runs 15 residues. CDR3 in DNA: TGCGCCAGCAGCCAAGTGGGGGGGGCCCATTCACCCCTCCACTTT. It codes for CASSQVGGAHSPLHF.

This clone was counted a single time. This chain joins TRBV6-2 or TRBV6-3 and TRBJ2-7, with TRBD2 identical over 10 bases. V gave up 2 bases and J gave up 3 bases; unmatched junction bases: 4. The CDR3 length is 15 residues. The germline gives CDR1 MNHEY, CDR2 SVGEGT. The CDR3 loop reads CASSYASSGGYEQYF. Written as DNA, the CDR3 is TGTGCCAGCAGTTACGCGTCTAGCGGGGGCTACGAGCAGTACTTC.

The V and J genes are TRBV19 and TRBJ2-3; D tentatively reads TRBD1 or TRBD2 (5 bases each). V lost 0 bases, J lost 2 bases, and 15 bases lay in between. CDR1 LNHDA and CDR2 SQIVND come from the germline V gene (reference sequence). This CDR3 contains 17 residues. CDR3 coding DNA: TGTGCCAGTAGTATAGATCGACAGACTACCAACACAGATACGCAGTATTTT. Its translation: CASSIDRQTTNTDTQYF.

The CDR3 is CAISESKGVPLNEQFF. Here the CDR3 DNA reads TGTGCCATCAGTGAGTCAAAGGGCGTACCACTCAATGAGCAGTTCTTC. This chain connects TRBV10-3 to TRBJ2-1; D unclear. The CDR3 is made up of 16 amino acids. Germline V CDR1 and CDR2: ENHRY, SYGVKD. V dropped 0 bases and J dropped 6 bases, with 15 bases sitting between them.

The chain carries TRBV2 and TRBJ1-5; D uncertain. The CDR3 loop spans 12 amino acids. The V and J ends lost 6 bases and 11 bases respectively, with 14 bases between them. Germline V gene lookup returns CDR1 SNHLY and CDR2 FYNNEI. CDR3 bases: TGTGCCAGCAGAGCACCTAGTATGGCCCAGCATTTT. Protein product: CASRAPSMAQHF.

The gene calls are TRBV2 and TRBJ1-2, with a weak D call TRBD1 (6 bases). There are 11 residues in the CDR3. The V gene's germline CDR1 is SNHLY and CDR2 FYNNEI. V gave up 4 bases and J gave up 8 bases, with 8 bases separating them. In nucleotides, the CDR3 is TGTGCCAGCAGTGGGGGGCGAGGCTACACCTTC. This gives the protein CASSGGRGYTF.

This chain uses TRBV4-1 with TRBJ1-2, with D maybe TRBD1 (5 bases). The V end was cut by 0 bases, the J end by 4 bases, with 12 bases between. From germline, CDR1 is MGHRA and CDR2 YSYEKL. The CDR3 extends over 15 amino acids. DNA of the CDR3: TGCGCCAGCAGCCAAGATGGGGGGAGTACCTATGGCTACACCTTC. Protein product: CASSQDGGSTYGYTF.

The chain has TRBV18 and TRBJ1-1; D is unresolved. The V end lost 3 bases, the J end lost 3 bases, and 11 bases lay between the germline ends. The CDR3 runs 14 residues. The V gene's germline CDR1 is KGHSH and CDR2 LQKENI. CDR3 amino acids: CASSPRERDTEAFF. The DNA for the CDR3 is TGTGCCAGCTCACCTCGGGAGCGAGACACTGAAGCTTTCTTT.

The chain has TRBV3-1 (or the pseudogene TRBV3-2) and TRBJ1-4; 9 bases agree with TRBD1. The CDR3 runs 15 residues. Per germline, CDR1 LGHDT and CDR2 YNNKEL (reference sequence). Trimming cost V 1 base and J 8 bases; bases outside gene matches: 5. CDR3 region: CASSQGTGVQEKLFF. The CDR3 nucleotides read TGTGCCAGCAGCCAAGGGACAGGGGTCCAGGAAAAACTGTTTTTT.

V usage is TRBV10-3 and J usage is TRBJ1-1; possibly TRBD1 for D (5 bases). Germline V gene lookup returns CDR1 ENHRY and CDR2 SYGVKD. V was trimmed by 6 bases and J by 2 bases, leaving 10 bases between them. This CDR3 spans 13 amino acids. The CDR3 loop reads CAIRVTENTEAFF. DNA of the CDR3: TGTGCCATCAGGGTGACAGAAAACACTGAAGCTTTCTTT.

This chain connects TRBV28 to TRBJ2-1; D not certain. The ends were cut back, 5 bases at V and 7 bases at J, with 3 bases in the middle. CDR3 length equals 10 residues. The germline CDR1 and CDR2 sequences are MDHEN and SYDVKM. The CDR3 bases are TGTGCCAGCAGTCGGAATGAGCAGTTCTTC. Protein sequence: CASSRNEQFF.

V is TRBV7-9 and J is TRBJ1-1; D unclear. The CDR3 loop spans 13 amino acids. Germline CDR1 and CDR2: SEHNR and FQNEAQ (reference sequence). V was pared by 5 bases and J by 1 base, with 8 bases between. The CDR3, as DNA: TGTGCCAGCAGCCTGGAACCGAACACTGAAGCTTTCTTT. Residues: CASSLEPNTEAFF. Full variable domain (rest looked up from reference TRBV7-9 and TRBJ1-1): DTGVSQNPRHKITKRGQNVTFRCDPISEHNRLYWYRQTLGQGPEFLTYFQNEAQLEKSRLLSDRFSAERPKGSFSTLEIQRTEQGDSAMYLCASSLEPNTEAFFGQGTRLTVV.

This chain uses TRBV2 with TRBJ2-6; D perhaps matches TRBD2 (5 bases). Trimming took 5 bases from V and 1 from J, leaving 18 bases between them. The germline V gene encodes CDR1 SNHLY and CDR2 FYNNEI. CDR3 size: 18 residues. CDR3 sequence reads: CASSWESRVTSGANVLTF. CDR3 nucleotide sequence: TGTGCCAGCAGTTGGGAGAGTAGAGTTACTTCTGGGGCCAACGTCCTGACTTTC. Combining the CDR3 with reference TRBV2 and TRBJ2-6 gives the whole variable domain EPEVTQTPSHQVTQMGQEVILRCVPISNHLYFYWYRQILGQKVEFLVSFYNNEISEKSEIFDDQFSVERPDGSNFTLKIRSTKLEDSAMYFCASSWESRVTSGANVLTFGAGSRLTVL.

The V and J genes are TRBV12-3 or TRBV12-4 and TRBJ2-5, with 8 bases lining up with TRBD2. The CDR3 has 13 amino acids. The junction had 3 bases not matched to a gene; V was cut back by 5 bases and J by 4 bases. The CDR3 is CASSSLAGETQYF. CDR3 sequence (DNA): TGTGCCAGCAGTAGCCTAGCGGGAGAGACCCAGTACTTC.